The 3 T cell receptor beta chains in this list originate from one sample, sequenced in a study of blood T cell repertoires in COVID-19. TCRdb's copy holds only in-frame clones and misses some; the assay was immunoSEQ multiplex PCR. This table holds around 120,000 clones, approximately 82% found once. The source material was peripheral blood. All receptors come from a man aged 70 or older with active or convalescent COVID-19.

The chain links TRBV9 to TRBJ2-3; 10 bases map to TRBD2. The CDR3 contains 17 residues. V lost 4 bases, J lost 0 bases, and 8 bases stayed unmatched. Germline V lookup: CDR1 SGDLS, CDR2 YYNGEE. CDR3 sequence: CASSPLTSGISTDTQYF. The DNA for the CDR3 is TGTGCCAGCAGCCCACTTACTAGCGGGATAAGCACAGATACGCAGTATTTT.

The gene calls are TRBV7-9 and TRBJ2-1; 11 bases line up with TRBD2. The trim removed 5 bases at V and 4 bases at J, leaving 10 bases unmatched. This CDR3 contains 17 residues. Germline V lookup: CDR1 SEHNR, CDR2 FQNEAQ (reference sequence). The CDR3, as DNA: TGTGCCAGCAGCCTAGAAATAGCGGGGGGGTCGTACAATGAGCAGTTCTTC. Protein product: CASSLEIAGGSYNEQFF.

The chain recombines TRBV19 with TRBJ1-3; 11 nucleotides align to TRBD1. CDR3 length equals 17 residues. Unmatched junction bases numbered 9, after V lost 4 bases and J lost 4 bases. Germline assignment: CDR1 LNHDA and CDR2 SQIVND (reference sequence). The CDR3 protein is CASSTMDRGRKGNTIYF. The CDR3 nucleotides are TGTGCCAGTAGTACCATGGACAGGGGGCGAAAAGGAAACACCATATATTTT.